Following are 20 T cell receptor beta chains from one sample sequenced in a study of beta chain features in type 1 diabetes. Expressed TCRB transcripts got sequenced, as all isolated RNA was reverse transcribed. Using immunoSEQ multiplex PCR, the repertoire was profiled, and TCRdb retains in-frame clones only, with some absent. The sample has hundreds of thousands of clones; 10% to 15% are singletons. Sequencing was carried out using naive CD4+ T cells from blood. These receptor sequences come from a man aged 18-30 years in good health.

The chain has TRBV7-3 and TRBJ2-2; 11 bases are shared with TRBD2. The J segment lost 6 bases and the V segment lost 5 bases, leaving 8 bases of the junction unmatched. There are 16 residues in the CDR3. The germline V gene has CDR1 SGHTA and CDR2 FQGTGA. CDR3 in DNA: TGTGCCAGCAGCAAAACTAGCGGGAGTGGAGCCGGGGAGCTGTTTTTT. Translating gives CASSKTSGSGAGELFF.

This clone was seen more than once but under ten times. CDR3 protein: CASSPGTANSPLHF. DNA for the CDR3: TGTGCCAGCTCACCAGGGACAGCTAATTCACCCCTCCACTTT. The gene calls are TRBV18 and TRBJ1-6, with TRBD1 matching 7 bases. The length of the CDR3 is 14 residues. Germline assignment: CDR1 KGHSH and CDR2 LQKENI. Losses at the gene ends were 2 bases for V and 6 bases for J; bases not matched to a gene: 1.

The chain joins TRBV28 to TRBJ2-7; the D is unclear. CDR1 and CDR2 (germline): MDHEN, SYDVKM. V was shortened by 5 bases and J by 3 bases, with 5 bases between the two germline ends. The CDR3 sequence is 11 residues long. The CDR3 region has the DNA TGTGCCAGCAGTCAGTTCTACGAGCAGTACTTC. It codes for CASSQFYEQYF.

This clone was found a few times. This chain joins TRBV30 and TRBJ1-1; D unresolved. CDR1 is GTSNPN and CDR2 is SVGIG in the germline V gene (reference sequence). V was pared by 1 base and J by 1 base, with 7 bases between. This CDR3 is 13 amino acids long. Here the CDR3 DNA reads TGTGCCTGGAGTGGCCGGTCGAACACTGAAGCTTTCTTT. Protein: CAWSGRSNTEAFF.

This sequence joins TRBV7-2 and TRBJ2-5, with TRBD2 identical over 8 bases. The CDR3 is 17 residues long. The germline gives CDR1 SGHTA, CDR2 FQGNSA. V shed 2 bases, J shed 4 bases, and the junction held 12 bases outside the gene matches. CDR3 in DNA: TGTGCCAGCAGCTTACTACTGGGTAGCGGGACGGCAGAGACCCAGTACTTC. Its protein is CASSLLLGSGTAETQYF.

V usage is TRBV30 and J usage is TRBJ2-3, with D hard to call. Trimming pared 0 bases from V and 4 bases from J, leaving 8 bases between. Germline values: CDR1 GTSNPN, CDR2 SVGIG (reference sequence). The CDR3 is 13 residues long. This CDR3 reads CAWSVIVADTQYF. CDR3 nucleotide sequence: TGTGCCTGGAGTGTAATTGTAGCAGATACGCAGTATTTT.

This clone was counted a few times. DNA for the CDR3: TGTGCCAGCAGTTCAGTCGGGGGCTCCTACAATGAGCAGTTCTTC. As protein: CASSSVGGSYNEQFF. The V gene is TRBV28, the J gene TRBJ2-1; maybe TRBD2 (6 bases). Trimming removed 4 bases from V and 0 bases from J, with 10 bases in between. From germline, CDR1 is MDHEN and CDR2 SYDVKM. This CDR3 has 15 residues.

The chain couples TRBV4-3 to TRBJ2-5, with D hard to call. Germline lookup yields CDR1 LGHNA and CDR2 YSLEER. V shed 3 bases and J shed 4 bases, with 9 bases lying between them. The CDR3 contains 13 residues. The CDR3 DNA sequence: TGCGCCAGCAGCCACGAGTTAACAGAGACCCAGTACTTC. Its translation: CASSHELTETQYF.

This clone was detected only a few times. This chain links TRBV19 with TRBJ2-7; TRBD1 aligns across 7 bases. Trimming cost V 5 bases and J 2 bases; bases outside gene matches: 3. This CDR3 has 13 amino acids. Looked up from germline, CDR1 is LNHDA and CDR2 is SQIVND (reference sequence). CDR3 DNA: TGTGCCAGTAGTCGGGACAGACCCTACGAGCAGTACTTC. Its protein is CASSRDRPYEQYF.

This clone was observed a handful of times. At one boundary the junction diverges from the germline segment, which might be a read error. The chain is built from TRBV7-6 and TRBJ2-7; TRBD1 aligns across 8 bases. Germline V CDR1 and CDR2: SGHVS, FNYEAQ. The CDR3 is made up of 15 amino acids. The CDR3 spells CASSLGQGLRYEQYF. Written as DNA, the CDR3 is TGTGCCAGCAGTTTAGGACAGGGCTTACGCTACGAGCAGTACTTC.

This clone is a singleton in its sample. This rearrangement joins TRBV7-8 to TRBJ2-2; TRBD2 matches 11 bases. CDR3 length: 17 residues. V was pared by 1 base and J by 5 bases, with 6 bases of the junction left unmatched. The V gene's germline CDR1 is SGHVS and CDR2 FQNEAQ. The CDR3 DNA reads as TGTGCCAGCAGCTTAGGGGTAGCGGGAGGGCGGACCGGGGAGCTGTTTTTT. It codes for CASSLGVAGGRTGELFF.

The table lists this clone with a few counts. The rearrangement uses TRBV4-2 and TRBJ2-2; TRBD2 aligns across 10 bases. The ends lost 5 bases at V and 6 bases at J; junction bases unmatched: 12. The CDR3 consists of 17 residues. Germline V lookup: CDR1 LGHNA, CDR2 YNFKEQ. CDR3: CASSLSWASGSPGELFF. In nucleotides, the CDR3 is TGTGCCAGCAGCTTAAGTTGGGCTAGCGGGAGTCCCGGGGAGCTGTTTTTT.

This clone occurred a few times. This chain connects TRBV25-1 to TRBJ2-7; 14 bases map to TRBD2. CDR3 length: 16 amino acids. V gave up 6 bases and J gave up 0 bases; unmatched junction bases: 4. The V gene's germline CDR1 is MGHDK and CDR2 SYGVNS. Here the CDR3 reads CASSNGLAGGSYEQYF. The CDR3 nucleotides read TGTGCCAGCAGCAACGGACTAGCGGGAGGCTCCTACGAGCAGTACTTC.

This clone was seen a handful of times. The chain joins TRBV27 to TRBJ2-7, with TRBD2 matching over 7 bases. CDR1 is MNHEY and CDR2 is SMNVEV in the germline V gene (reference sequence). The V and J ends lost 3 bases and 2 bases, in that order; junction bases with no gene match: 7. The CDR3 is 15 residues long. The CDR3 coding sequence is TGTGCCAGCAGTTTCCATGGGAGGGGAACCTACGAGCAGTACTTC. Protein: CASSFHGRGTYEQYF.

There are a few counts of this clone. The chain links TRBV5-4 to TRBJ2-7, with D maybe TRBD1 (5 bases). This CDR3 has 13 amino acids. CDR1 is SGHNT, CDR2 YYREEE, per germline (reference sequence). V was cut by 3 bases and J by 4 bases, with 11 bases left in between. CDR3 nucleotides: TGTGCCAGCAGCTCCACAGGCCCATACGAGCAGTACTTC. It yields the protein CASSSTGPYEQYF.

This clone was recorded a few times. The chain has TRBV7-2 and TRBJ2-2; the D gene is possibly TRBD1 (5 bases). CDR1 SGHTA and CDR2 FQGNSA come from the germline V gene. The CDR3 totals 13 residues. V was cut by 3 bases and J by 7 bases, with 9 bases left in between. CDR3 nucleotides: TGTGCCAGCAGCTTGGGGCATCGCGGGGAGCTGTTTTTT. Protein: CASSLGHRGELFF. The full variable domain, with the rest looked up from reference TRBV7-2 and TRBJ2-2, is GAGVSQSPSNKVTEKGKDVELRCDPISGHTALYWYRQSLGQGLEFLIYFQGNSAPDKSGLPSDRFSAERTGGSVSTLTIQRTQQEDSAVYLCASSLGHRGELFFGEGSRLTVL.

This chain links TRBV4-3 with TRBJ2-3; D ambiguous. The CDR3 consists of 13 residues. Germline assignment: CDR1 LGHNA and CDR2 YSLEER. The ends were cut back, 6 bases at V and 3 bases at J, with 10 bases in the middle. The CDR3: CASSREPTDTQYF. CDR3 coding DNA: TGCGCCAGCAGTCGCGAACCTACAGATACGCAGTATTTT.

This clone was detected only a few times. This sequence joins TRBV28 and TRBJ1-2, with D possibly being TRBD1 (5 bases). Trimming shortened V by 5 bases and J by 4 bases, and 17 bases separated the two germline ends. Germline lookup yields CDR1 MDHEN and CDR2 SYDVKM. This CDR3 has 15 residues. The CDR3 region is CASSESPGLGYGYTF. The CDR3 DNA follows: TGTGCCAGCAGTGAATCTCCGGGACTGGGCTATGGCTACACCTTC.

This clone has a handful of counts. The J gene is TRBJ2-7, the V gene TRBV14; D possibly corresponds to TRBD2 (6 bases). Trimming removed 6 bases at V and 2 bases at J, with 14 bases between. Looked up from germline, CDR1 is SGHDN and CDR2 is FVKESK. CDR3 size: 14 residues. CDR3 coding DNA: TGTGCCAGCAGACTTGCGGGGACCCCCTACGAGCAGTACTTC. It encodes CASRLAGTPYEQYF.

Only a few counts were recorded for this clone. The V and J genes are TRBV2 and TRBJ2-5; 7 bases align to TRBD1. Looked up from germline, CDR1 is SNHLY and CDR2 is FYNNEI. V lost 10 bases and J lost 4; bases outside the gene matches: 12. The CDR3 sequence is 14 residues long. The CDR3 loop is CAIQGVTSRETQYF. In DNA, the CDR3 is TGTGCCATCCAGGGGGTAACGTCACGAGAGACCCAGTACTTC. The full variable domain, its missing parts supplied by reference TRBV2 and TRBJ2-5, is EPEVTQTPSHQVTQMGQEVILRCVPISNHLYFYWYRQILGQKVEFLVSFYNNEISEKSEIFDDQFSVERPDGSNFTLKIRSTKLEDSAMYFCAIQGVTSRETQYFGPGTRLLVL.